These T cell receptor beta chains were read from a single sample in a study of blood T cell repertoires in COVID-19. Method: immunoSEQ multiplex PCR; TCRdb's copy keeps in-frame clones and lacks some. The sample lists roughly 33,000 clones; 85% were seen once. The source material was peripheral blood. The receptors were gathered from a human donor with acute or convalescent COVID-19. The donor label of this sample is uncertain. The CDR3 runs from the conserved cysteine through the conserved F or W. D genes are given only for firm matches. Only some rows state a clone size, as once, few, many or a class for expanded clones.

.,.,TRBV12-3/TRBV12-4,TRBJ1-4,CASTFANEKLFF,TGTGCCAGCACGTTTGCTAATGAAAAACTGTTTTTT
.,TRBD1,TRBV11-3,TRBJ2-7,CASSLQGAKEQYF,TGTGCCAGCAGCTTGCAGGGGGCTAAAGAGCAGTACTTC
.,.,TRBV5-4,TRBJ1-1,CASSLDRTEAFF,TGTGCCAGCAGCCTTGACAGGACTGAAGCTTTCTTT
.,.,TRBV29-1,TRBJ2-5,CSVEFYQETQYF,TGCAGCGTTGAATTCTACCAAGAGACCCAGTACTTC
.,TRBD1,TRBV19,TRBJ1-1,CASSTSRQGRYGAFF,TGTGCCAGTAGTACTTCTCGACAGGGGAGGTATGGAGCTTTCTTT
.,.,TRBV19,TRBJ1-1,CASSTSGGGSAEAFF,TGTGCCAGTAGTACCAGTGGCGGGGGTAGTGCTGAAGCTTTCTTT
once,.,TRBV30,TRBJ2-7,CAGGNAYEQYF,TGTGCCGGGGGTAATGCCTACGAGCAGTACTTC
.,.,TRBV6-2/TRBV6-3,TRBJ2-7,CASSYVSSYEQYF,TGTGCCAGCAGTTACGTGAGCTCCTACGAGCAGTACTTC
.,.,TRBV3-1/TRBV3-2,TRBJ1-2,CASSQVFSRGGYTF,TGTGCCAGCAGCCAAGTCTTCTCCCGGGGGGGCTACACCTTC
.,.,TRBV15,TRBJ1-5,CATSSGTGYQPQHF,TGTGCCACCAGCAGTGGTACCGGGTATCAGCCCCAGCATTTT
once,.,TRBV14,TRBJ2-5,CASSQMGQAQETQYF,TGTGCCAGCAGCCAAATGGGCCAGGCCCAAGAGACCCAGTACTTC
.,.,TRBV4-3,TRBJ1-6,CASSHQASPLHF,TGCGCCAGCAGCCATCAGGCTTCACCCCTCCACTTT
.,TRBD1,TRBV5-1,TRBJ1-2,CASSSTGGEGYGYTF,TGCGCCAGCAGCTCTACAGGGGGCGAGGGCTATGGCTACACCTTC
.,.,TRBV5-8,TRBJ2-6,CASSLGSSGANVLTF,TGTGCCAGCAGCCTCGGTAGCTCTGGGGCCAACGTCCTGACTTTC
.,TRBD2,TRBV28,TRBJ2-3,CASSQQAGGSTDTQYF,TGTGCCAGCAGCCAACAAGCGGGAGGGAGCACAGATACGCAGTATTTT
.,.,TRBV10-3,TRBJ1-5,CAISESRGGSNQPQHF,TGTGCCATCAGTGAATCCCGGGGAGGCAGCAATCAGCCCCAGCATTTT
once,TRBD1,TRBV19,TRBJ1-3,CASTPLGQVAGNTIYF,TGTGCCAGTACCCCACTCGGACAGGTAGCTGGAAACACCATATATTTT
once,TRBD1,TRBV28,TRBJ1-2,CASSSGGANYGYTF,TGTGCCAGCAGTTCAGGGGGCGCTAACTATGGCTACACCTTC
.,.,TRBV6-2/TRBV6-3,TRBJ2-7,CASSYEASNYEQYF,TGTGCCAGCAGTTACGAAGCCTCCAACTACGAGCAGTACTTC
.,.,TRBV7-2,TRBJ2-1,CASSLTPRQLRLWENEQFF,TGTGCCAGCAGCTTAACCCCCCGGCAGCTGCGGCTCTGGGAGAATGAGCAGTTCTTC
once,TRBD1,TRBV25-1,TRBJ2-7,CASSRDSIYEQYF,TGTGCCAGCAGTCGGGACAGTATCTACGAGCAGTACTTC
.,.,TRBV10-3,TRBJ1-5,CAISEWTKGVQPQHF,TGTGCCATCAGTGAATGGACCAAGGGGGTTCAGCCCCAGCATTTT
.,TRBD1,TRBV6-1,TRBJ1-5,CASSEGPGGTQPQHF,TGTGCCAGCAGTGAGGGGCCAGGGGGGACTCAGCCCCAGCATTTT
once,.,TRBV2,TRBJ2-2,CASSDGVGELFF,TGTGCCAGCAGTGACGGTGTCGGGGAGCTGTTTTTT
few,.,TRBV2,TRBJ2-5,CASNLRQRTAKVQETQYF,TGTGCCAGCAACCTCAGGCAACGGACAGCGAAAGTTCAAGAGACCCAGTACTTC
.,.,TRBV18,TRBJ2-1,CASSPLLKGVADEQFF,TGTGCCAGCTCACCGCTCTTAAAAGGGGTAGCCGATGAGCAGTTCTTC
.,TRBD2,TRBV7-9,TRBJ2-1,CASSWGLAGPDNEQFF,TGTGCCAGCAGCTGGGGACTAGCGGGCCCAGACAATGAGCAGTTCTTC
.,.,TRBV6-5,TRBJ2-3,CASTKPGLADTQYF,TGTGCCAGCACCAAGCCAGGGTTGGCAGATACGCAGTATTTT
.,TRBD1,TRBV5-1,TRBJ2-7,CASKGVTGVGEQYF,TGCGCCAGCAAGGGGGTAACAGGGGTAGGGGAGCAGTACTTC
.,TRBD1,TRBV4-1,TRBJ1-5,CASSQVGQGHQPQHF,TGCGCCAGCAGCCAAGTGGGACAGGGCCATCAGCCCCAGCATTTT
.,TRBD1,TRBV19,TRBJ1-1,CASSALTGSGTEAFF,TGTGCCAGTAGTGCTCTGACAGGGTCAGGCACTGAAGCTTTCTTT
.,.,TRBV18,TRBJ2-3,CASSPPRVAADTQYF,TGTGCCAGCTCACCACCGAGGGTAGCGGCAGATACGCAGTATTTT
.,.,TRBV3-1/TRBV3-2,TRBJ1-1,CASSPQQGNTEAFF,TGTGCCAGCAGCCCGCAACAGGGCAACACTGAAGCTTTCTTT
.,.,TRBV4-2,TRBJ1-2,CASSQETEANYGYTF,TGTGCCAGCAGCCAAGAGACAGAAGCTAACTATGGCTACACCTTC
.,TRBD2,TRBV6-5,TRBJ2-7,CASRRGLAGVYEQYF,TGTGCCAGCAGACGCGGACTAGCGGGAGTTTACGAGCAGTACTTC
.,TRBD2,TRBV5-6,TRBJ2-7,CASSSGLAEYYEQYF,TGTGCCAGCAGCTCCGGACTAGCGGAGTACTACGAGCAGTACTTC
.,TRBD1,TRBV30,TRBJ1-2,CAWSRDRPYGYTF,TGTGCCTGGTCCCGGGACAGGCCCTATGGCTACACCTTC
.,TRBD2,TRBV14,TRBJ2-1,CASSFRLANNEQFF,TGTGCCAGCAGCTTCCGACTAGCAAACAATGAGCAGTTCTTC
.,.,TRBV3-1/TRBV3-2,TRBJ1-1,CASSHRCRRNTEAFF,TGTGCCAGCAGCCATAGGTGCCGGAGGAACACTGAAGCTTTCTTT
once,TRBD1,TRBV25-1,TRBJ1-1,CASSADRGLVEAFF,TGTGCCAGCAGTGCCGACAGGGGCTTAGTTGAAGCTTTCTTT